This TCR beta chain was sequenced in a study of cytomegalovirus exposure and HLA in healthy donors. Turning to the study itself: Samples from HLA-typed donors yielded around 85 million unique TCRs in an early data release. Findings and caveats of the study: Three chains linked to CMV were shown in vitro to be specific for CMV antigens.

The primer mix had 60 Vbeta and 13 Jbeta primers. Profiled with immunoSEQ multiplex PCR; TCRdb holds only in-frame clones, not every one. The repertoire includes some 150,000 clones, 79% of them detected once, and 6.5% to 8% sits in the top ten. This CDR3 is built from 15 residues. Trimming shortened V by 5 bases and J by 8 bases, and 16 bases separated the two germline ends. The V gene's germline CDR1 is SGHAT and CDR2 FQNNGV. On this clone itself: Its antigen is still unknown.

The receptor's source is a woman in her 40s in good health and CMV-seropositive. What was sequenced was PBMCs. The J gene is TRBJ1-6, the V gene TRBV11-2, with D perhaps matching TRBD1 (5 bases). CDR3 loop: CASSPRASGDSPLHF. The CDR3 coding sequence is TGTGCCAGCAGCCCCAGGGCGTCTGGGGATTCACCCCTCCACTTT.